The 26 T cell receptor beta chains below all came from one sample that was sequenced in a study of spatial heterogeneity in lung cancer. A single record per CDR3 protein comes from TCRdb applying MiXCR to the 5' RACE reads. The sample consists of several hundred distinct CDR3 sequences, roughly a third of them appearing once. Time point reported: sample taken at primary tumor resection. The sample here was normal lung tissue next to the tumor, taken at surgery. These receptors originate from a male donor with early-stage non-small cell lung cancer.

Details on this clonotype: Within a library made for alpha chains, this beta chain is off target, and its count is uninformative. The rearrangement links TRBV9 to TRBJ2-7, with TRBD2 matching 11 bases. The V and J ends lost 5 bases and 6 bases, in that order; junction bases with no gene match: 7. Per germline, CDR1 SGDLS and CDR2 YYNGEE. This CDR3 region has 14 residues. CDR3 sequence: CASSFSGRAPEQYF. CDR3 in DNA: TGTGCCAGCAGTTTTAGCGGGAGGGCCCCCGAGCAGTACTTC.

Turning to this clonotype: With the library built for alpha chains, this beta chain is off target and its frequency is not meaningful. The chain combines TRBV24-1 with TRBJ2-2; 9 nucleotides align to TRBD1. Per germline, CDR1 KGHDR and CDR2 SFDVKD. The J segment lost 4 bases and the V segment lost 2 bases, leaving 7 bases of the junction unmatched. CDR3 length: 17 residues. The CDR3 reads CATSDSRTGVITGELFF. The CDR3 DNA reads as TGTGCCACCAGTGATTCCCGGACAGGGGTCATCACCGGGGAGCTGTTTTTT.

This clonotype is large. A library made for alpha chains picked up this beta chain off target, so its size means little. The chain carries TRBV25-1 and TRBJ2-2; weak D call: TRBD2 (6 bases). This CDR3 comprises 14 residues. Trimming took off 4 bases at V and 6 bases at J, with 12 bases between the two ends. Germline V gene sequence: CDR1 MGHDK, CDR2 SYGVNS. In DNA form, the CDR3 reads TGTGCCAGCAGTGTGGGGGGTTCGGCCGGGGAGCTGTTTTTT. It translates to CASSVGGSAGELFF.

Concerning this clonotype itself: The library was designed around alpha chains, so this beta chain is a stray read whose abundance carries little weight. This rearrangement joins TRBV6-6 to TRBJ2-7, with 10 bases lining up with TRBD2. The ends lost 4 bases at V and 4 bases at J; junction bases unmatched: 10. CDR1 MNHNY and CDR2 SVGAGI come from the germline V gene (reference sequence). This CDR3 comprises 16 residues. The CDR3 DNA is TGTGCCAGCAGTTTAACTAGCGGGGTGACGCCTTACGAGCAGTACTTC. Encoded protein: CASSLTSGVTPYEQYF.

This clonotype was recorded once. The library was built for alpha chains, so this beta chain is an off-target read and its size means little. J is TRBJ2-3 and V is TRBV2; 7 positions agree with TRBD2. V lost 6 bases and J lost 3; bases outside the gene matches: 6. Looked up from germline, CDR1 is SNHLY and CDR2 is FYNNEI. The CDR3 loop spans 14 amino acids. Here the CDR3 DNA reads TGTGCCAGCAGGGGAGGGTTACGGACAGATACGCAGTATTTT. Protein product: CASRGGLRTDTQYF.

By sample share, this clonotype is large. Little can be read into the size of this beta chain, an off-target read in a library designed for alpha chains. The chain is built from TRBV11-2 and TRBJ2-5; 10 nucleotides match TRBD2. V was clipped by 7 bases and J by 4 bases; unmatched bases: 15. The CDR3 length is 17 residues. The germline V gene encodes CDR1 SGHAT and CDR2 FQNNGV. This CDR3 is CASTGPGLLAGVETQYF. CDR3 coding DNA: TGTGCCAGCACGGGACCCGGCCTTCTAGCGGGAGTAGAGACCCAGTACTTC.

A few counts support this clonotype. This beta chain lies outside the target of a library built for alpha chains; its clone size means little. This sequence joins TRBV20-1 and TRBJ2-3; the match to TRBD1 covers 9 bases. CDR1 is DFQATT, CDR2 SNEGSKA, per germline (reference sequence). Losses at the gene ends were 6 bases for V and 5 bases for J; bases not matched to a gene: 30. The CDR3 runs 21 residues. The CDR3 region is CSARIGFWPSVVDRGRDTQYF. The CDR3 nucleotides are TGCAGTGCCAGGATAGGTTTTTGGCCCTCGGTGGTGGACAGGGGCCGAGATACGCAGTATTTT.

A note on this clonotype: This beta chain lies outside the target of a library built for alpha chains; its clone size means little. The chain uses TRBV29-1 and TRBJ2-1; D is ambiguous. Per germline, CDR1 SQVTM and CDR2 ANQGSEA. CDR3 length: 12 amino acids. Trimming took off 3 bases at V and 6 bases at J, with 9 bases between the two ends. The CDR3 region is CSVESDANEQFF. The CDR3 DNA sequence: TGCAGCGTTGAGTCGGACGCCAATGAGCAGTTCTTC.

Concerning this clonotype itself: This beta chain appears as a stray read in a library generated for alpha chains; its size is not informative. This chain joins TRBV7-2 and TRBJ2-5; D gene uncertain. Looked up from germline, CDR1 is SGHTA and CDR2 is FQGNSA. V was pared by 5 bases and J by 5 bases, with 9 bases between. This CDR3 spans 12 amino acids. DNA for the CDR3: TGTGCCAGCAGCGCAGTAGGGGAGACCCAGTACTTC. Its protein is CASSAVGETQYF.

Comments on this clonotype: In a library made to pick up alpha chains, this beta chain is a stray read with a size that means little. V is TRBV27 and J is TRBJ2-7, with 8 bases aligning to TRBD1. CDR3 length: 14 residues. Trimming took 3 bases from V and 7 from J; bases not matched to a gene: 8. Germline values: CDR1 MNHEY, CDR2 SMNVEV (reference sequence). In nucleotides, the CDR3 is TGTGCCAGCAGTTTTGGACAGGGATTGGGGGAGCAGTACTTC. This translates into CASSFGQGLGEQYF.

Details on this clonotype: This beta chain represents an off-target read in a library built for alpha chains; its size is of limited meaning. This chain uses TRBV29-1 with TRBJ2-7; 9 bases are shared with TRBD1. Germline CDR1 and CDR2: SQVTM and ANQGSEA. There are 14 residues in the CDR3. V was clipped by 4 bases and J by 5 bases; unmatched bases: 9. CDR3 amino acids: CSVGSGQGDHEQYF. CDR3 sequence (DNA): TGCAGCGTTGGATCGGGACAGGGAGACCACGAGCAGTACTTC.

Of note for this clonotype: Since it is a stray read in a library aimed at alpha chains, this beta chain has a size that is not meaningful. The chain links TRBV11-2 to TRBJ2-2; tentatively, D is TRBD1 (5 bases). The V and J ends lost 5 bases and 1 base respectively, with 5 bases between them. Germline lookup yields CDR1 SGHAT and CDR2 FQNNGV. The CDR3 has 13 residues. Here the CDR3 reads CASSGQNTGELFF. CDR3 DNA: TGTGCCAGCAGCGGACAGAACACCGGGGAGCTGTTTTTT.

Worth noting for this clonotype: This beta chain turned up in a library designed for alpha chains; as an off-target read, its abundance says little. J is TRBJ2-5 and V is TRBV20-1, with D possibly being TRBD1 (5 bases). Germline CDR1 DFQATT, CDR2 SNEGSKA (reference sequence). The V and J ends lost 1 base and 7 bases respectively, with 13 bases between them. This CDR3 is 13 amino acids long. The CDR3 is CSARVEGVGTQYF. The CDR3 DNA is TGCAGTGCTAGAGTAGAAGGGGTCGGGACCCAGTACTTC.

The table lists this clonotype with a few counts. Because the library targeted alpha chains, this beta chain is an off-target read whose size means little. V and J are TRBV23-1 and TRBJ2-7; 10 positions match TRBD1. TRBV23-1 is an open reading frame whose function is uncertain. V lost 11 bases, J lost 1 base, and 11 bases stayed unmatched. CDR3 length: 15 amino acids. The CDR3 loop reads CARSNRDRGSYEQYF. The CDR3 DNA sequence: TGCGCCCGGTCCAACCGGGACAGGGGATCCTACGAGCAGTACTTC.

This clonotype is a singleton in its sample. This beta chain appears as a stray read in a library generated for alpha chains; its size is not informative. V and J are TRBV10-1 and TRBJ2-3; 12 bases fit TRBD2. CDR3 length: 17 residues. The ends lost 2 bases at V and 2 bases at J; junction bases unmatched: 5. Germline CDR1 WNHNN, CDR2 SYGVQD (reference sequence). CDR3 region: CASSELASGRATDTQYF. Here the CDR3 DNA reads TGCGCCAGCAGTGAGCTGGCTAGCGGGAGGGCCACAGATACGCAGTATTTT.

By share of the sample, this clonotype is large (0.1 to 1%). Because the library targeted alpha chains, this beta chain is an off-target read whose size means little. V gene TRBV10-1 combines with J gene TRBJ1-5; the match to TRBD1 covers 8 bases. The CDR3 is made up of 15 amino acids. Unmatched junction bases numbered 3, after V lost 4 bases and J lost 1 base. Germline V CDR1 and CDR2: WNHNN, SYGVQD (reference sequence). CDR3 protein: CASSVGQGSNQPQHF. The CDR3 nucleotides read TGCGCCAGCAGTGTTGGACAGGGAAGCAATCAGCCCCAGCATTTT.

As regards this clonotype: For a library built for alpha chains, this beta chain is a stray read; little rests on its size. V gene TRBV4-3 combines with J gene TRBJ2-5; no definite D call. The germline CDR1 and CDR2 sequences are LGHNA and YSLEER. The CDR3 extends over 15 amino acids. Deletions cut 0 bases from V and 4 bases from J, with 12 bases between. CDR3 bases: TGCGCCAGCAGCCAAGATCGAGTAGCAGGAGAGACCCAGTACTTC. It specifies CASSQDRVAGETQYF.

As concerns this clonotype: The library was designed around alpha chains, so this beta chain is a stray read whose abundance carries little weight. V gene TRBV7-9 combines with J gene TRBJ2-7; D is uncertain. Germline V gene data show CDR1 as SEHNR and CDR2 as FQNEAQ (reference sequence). The CDR3 runs to 11 residues. V gave up 5 bases and J gave up 0 bases, with 2 bases separating them. In DNA form, the CDR3 reads TGTGCCAGCAGCGTCTCCTACGAGCAGTACTTC. Protein sequence: CASSVSYEQYF.

This clonotype was observed a few times. The library was built for alpha chains, so this beta chain is an off-target read and its size means little. The chain links TRBV29-1 to TRBJ1-1; tentatively, D is TRBD1 (5 bases). V shed 8 bases and J shed 0 bases, with 16 bases lying between them. The CDR3 sequence is 14 residues long. Per the germline V gene, CDR1 is SQVTM and CDR2 is ANQGSEA. The CDR3 loop is CSFSKRGMNTEAFF. CDR3 coding DNA: TGCAGCTTCAGTAAAAGGGGCATGAACACTGAAGCTTTCTTT.

Concerning this clonotype: The library was built for alpha chains, so this beta chain is an off-target read and its size means little. V usage is TRBV11-1 and J usage is TRBJ2-2; D may be TRBD2 (6 bases). The germline V and J ends were trimmed by 7 bases and 4 bases, with 10 bases remaining between them. Germline loops: CDR1 SGHAT, CDR2 FQDESV (reference sequence). The CDR3 spans 13 residues. CDR3 region: CASTAGRTGELFF. Here the CDR3 DNA reads TGTGCCAGCACGGCGGGGCGCACCGGGGAGCTGTTTTTT.

To note about this clonotype: The library was prepared for alpha chains; this beta chain is a stray read, so its frequency means little. The gene calls are TRBV28 and TRBJ2-5; no firm D call. There are 13 residues in the CDR3. The germline CDR1 and CDR2 sequences are MDHEN and SYDVKM. The V and J ends lost 2 bases and 2 bases respectively, with 6 bases between them. The CDR3 nucleotides are TGTGCCAGCAGTTTACCTGTTCAAGAGACCCAGTACTTC. Its protein is CASSLPVQETQYF.

This clonotype showed up just once. This beta chain slipped into a library made for alpha chains as a stray read, so its size is not meaningful. This chain links TRBV7-9 with TRBJ2-5; unclear D gene. Germline CDR1 and CDR2: SEHNR and FQNEAQ (reference sequence). The CDR3 covers 14 residues. The V end lost 2 bases, the J end lost 5 bases, and 12 bases lay between the germline ends. CDR3 in amino acids: CASSLFGEGETQYF. CDR3 nucleotides: TGTGCCAGCAGCTTATTCGGAGAAGGGGAGACCCAGTACTTC.

In this sample, this clonotype is large. This beta chain is an unintended read in a library built for alpha chains; its size means little. V and J are TRBV20-1 and TRBJ2-6, with D perhaps matching TRBD2 (5 bases). V was clipped by 7 bases and J by 3 bases, with 16 bases between them. The germline V gene encodes CDR1 DFQATT and CDR2 SNEGSKA (reference sequence). The CDR3 has 15 amino acids. CDR3 in DNA: TGCAGTGGCCTCCTCTCGAGGGATGGGGCCAACGTCCTGACTTTC. This encodes CSGLLSRDGANVLTF.

With regard to this clonotype: This beta chain turned up in a library designed for alpha chains; as an off-target read, its abundance says little. The V gene is TRBV12-3 or TRBV12-4, the J gene TRBJ2-5, with a weak D call TRBD2 (5 bases). V was shortened by 7 bases and J by 4 bases, with 10 bases between the two germline ends. CDR3 length: 12 residues. The CDR3 loop is CASKVGVETQYF. In DNA form, the CDR3 reads TGTGCCAGCAAGGTCGGGGTAGAGACCCAGTACTTC.

With respect to this clonotype: As an off-target read in a library built for alpha chains, this beta chain has a frequency of little significance. The chain is built from TRBV12-3 or TRBV12-4 and TRBJ2-5; TRBD2 is a possible D gene (6 bases). CDR3 size: 14 residues. Trimming pared 8 bases from V and 5 bases from J, leaving 18 bases between. This CDR3 reads CASGPGGSMETQYF. The CDR3 DNA is TGTGCCAGCGGCCCTGGGGGGAGTATGGAGACCCAGTACTTC.

Worth noting for this clonotype: For a library built for alpha chains, this beta chain is a stray read; little rests on its size. This chain links TRBV19 with TRBJ2-7; TRBD1 agrees at 8 bases. The CDR3 sequence is 15 residues long. The V gene end was trimmed by 4 bases and the J gene end by 5 bases; junction bases not matched to a gene: 10. Germline V gene data show CDR1 as LNHDA and CDR2 as SQIVND (reference sequence). Here the CDR3 reads CASSSLGQGVHEQYF. CDR3 sequence (DNA): TGTGCCAGTAGTAGCCTTGGACAGGGTGTCCACGAGCAGTACTTC.